The 23 T cell receptor beta chains listed next were all sequenced from one sample in a study of CD8+ T cells in alopecia areata. Noted treatment: oral pan-JAK inhibitor, 5-10 mg twice daily. Investigators isolated RNA and reverse transcribed it into cDNA to act as the sequencing template. This table comes from immunoSEQ multiplex PCR, and its TCRdb copy is limited to in-frame clones, with some not included. The top ten hold 9% to 15% of the sample, which has roughly 110,000 clones, roughly 55% seen once. Sample: CD8+ T cells sorted from blood, taken at week 24, from a patient treated with tofacitinib. The receptors here all came from a human donor with alopecia areata.

The rearrangement links TRBV7-9 to TRBJ2-7; no definite D call. Trimming took off 1 base at V and 5 bases at J, with 15 bases between the two ends. The CDR3 runs 15 residues. Germline assignment: CDR1 SEHNR and CDR2 FQNEAQ (reference sequence). The CDR3 region is CASSLDIGWGNEQYF. CDR3 in DNA: TGTGCCAGCAGCTTAGATATTGGGTGGGGTAACGAGCAGTACTTC.

The chain has TRBV5-1 and TRBJ2-7, with a weak D call TRBD1 (6 bases). Trimming left V 5 bases short and J 3 bases short, with 18 bases between. This CDR3 contains 15 residues. Per germline, CDR1 SGHRS and CDR2 YFSETQ. CDR3 nucleotide sequence: TGCGCCAGCAGAAACACTTTGGACAGAAACTACGAGCAGTACTTC. Translated: CASRNTLDRNYEQYF.

This clone occurred a few times. The rearrangement joins TRBV27 to TRBJ1-2, with TRBD1 matching 9 bases. After removal of 6 bases from V and 4 bases from J, the junction contained 3 bases not matched to a gene. Germline V lookup: CDR1 MNHEY, CDR2 SMNVEV (reference sequence). CDR3 length: 13 residues. CDR3 residues: CASRQGAFYGYTF. The CDR3 DNA follows: TGTGCCAGCAGACAGGGGGCTTTCTATGGCTACACCTTC.

V usage is TRBV6-1 and J usage is TRBJ1-1; possible D gene TRBD1, 6 bases. CDR1 MNHNS and CDR2 SASEGT come from the germline V gene. The CDR3 spans 15 residues. The V end lost 3 bases, the J end lost 6 bases, and 17 bases lay between the germline ends. CDR3 sequence (DNA): TGTGCCAGCAGTGAGGAGGGACACCAGTATCCTGAAGCTTTCTTT. This codes for CASSEEGHQYPEAFF.

The chain couples TRBV13 to TRBJ2-1; 12 bases agree with TRBD2. CDR1 and CDR2 from the germline V gene are PRHDT and FYEKMQ (reference sequence). The CDR3 has 16 amino acids. With V trimmed by 5 bases and J by 4 bases, 6 bases remained unmatched. CDR3 sequence (DNA): TGTGCCAGCAGCCCCGTAGGGACTAGCGGGTACAATGAGCAGTTCTTC. Its translation: CASSPVGTSGYNEQFF.

This chain links TRBV6-5 with TRBJ1-1; D not certain. Trimming removed 2 bases from V and 1 base from J, with 14 bases in between. There are 16 residues in the CDR3. In germline, CDR1 is MNHEY, CDR2 SVGAGI. CDR3 bases: TGTGCCAGCAGTTACACACTCGCGGAAGGGAACACTGAAGCTTTCTTT. This sequence encodes CASSYTLAEGNTEAFF.

The chain couples TRBV9 to TRBJ2-1; perhaps TRBD2 as D (7 bases). The germline V gene encodes CDR1 SGDLS and CDR2 YYNGEE. Trimming stripped 5 bases from V and 7 bases from J, with 19 bases between. The length of the CDR3 is 15 residues. CDR3 region: CASRPSGGRNNEQFF. The DNA of the CDR3 is TGTGCCAGCAGACCCTCCGGGGGGCGCAATAATGAGCAGTTCTTC.

V is TRBV27 and J is TRBJ1-1, with D uncertain. Between the trimmed V and J ends, which lost 3 bases and 2 bases, there was a span of 7 bases. Germline lookup yields CDR1 MNHEY and CDR2 SMNVEV (reference sequence). The CDR3 is made up of 13 amino acids. As DNA, the CDR3 is TGTGCCAGCAGTTTCGGCTTTAACACTGAAGCTTTCTTT. It translates to CASSFGFNTEAFF.

This sequence joins TRBV4-1 and TRBJ2-7, with no clear D. The germline CDR1 and CDR2 sequences are MGHRA and YSYEKL. The CDR3 length is 13 residues. With 2 bases removed from V and 7 bases from J, the gap between germline ends came to 12 bases. CDR3: CASSQQRGEEQYF. Here the CDR3 DNA reads TGCGCCAGCAGCCAACAGCGCGGCGAGGAGCAGTACTTC.

This clone was picked up a small number of times. The rearrangement links TRBV4-3 to TRBJ2-1; a weak D match, TRBD1 (5 bases). This CDR3 region has 16 residues. CDR1 and CDR2 from the germline V gene are LGHNA and YSLEER. Deletions cut 1 base from V and 8 bases from J, with 18 bases between. Here the CDR3 DNA reads TGCGCCAGCAGCCAAGCGGGCAGGGATCGGCGATATGAGCAGTTCTTC. Translation: CASSQAGRDRRYEQFF.

Ten or more counts support this clone. This chain joins TRBV6-4 and TRBJ2-3; 14 bases are a match to TRBD2. The CDR3 contains 16 residues. Trimming took 3 bases from V and 3 from J; bases not matched to a gene: 2. CDR1 and CDR2 (germline): MRHNA, SNTAGT. CDR3 in amino acids: CASSEGTSGGTDTQYF. As DNA, the CDR3 is TGTGCCAGCAGTGAAGGGACTAGCGGGGGTACAGATACGCAGTATTTT.

This chain connects TRBV13 to TRBJ1-2; 10 nucleotides agree with TRBD1. CDR1 and CDR2 (germline): PRHDT, FYEKMQ (reference sequence). The CDR3 length is 18 residues. Germline trimming cut 1 base from V and 4 bases from J; bases unmatched to any gene: 12. The chain's CDR3 is CASSLAPFDRGRLYGYTF. CDR3 coding DNA: TGTGCCAGCAGCTTAGCCCCTTTCGACAGGGGGCGCCTCTATGGCTACACCTTC.

This chain uses TRBV19 with TRBJ2-7; tentative D call: TRBD2 (6 bases). CDR1 is LNHDA and CDR2 is SQIVND in the germline V gene (reference sequence). Trimming stripped 7 bases from V and 6 bases from J, with 16 bases between. The CDR3 is 13 residues long. This CDR3 reads CASISPSGGEQYF. CDR3 coding DNA: TGTGCCAGTATTTCTCCCTCCGGGGGCGAGCAGTACTTC.

This sequence joins TRBV5-6 and TRBJ1-6, with D possibly being TRBD1 (5 bases). The CDR3 consists of 11 residues. V was shortened by 2 bases and J by 12 bases, with 6 bases between the two germline ends. Germline-derived CDR1 and CDR2 are SGHDT and YYEEEE. DNA of the CDR3: TGTGCCAGCAGCTTCGGGGGACCCCTCCACTTT. Translation gives CASSFGGPLHF.

This clone was counted between two and nine times. This CDR3 reads CASSLFGGTDTQYF. The CDR3 nucleotides read TGTGCCAGCAGCTTATTTGGGGGAACAGATACGCAGTATTTT. V usage is TRBV7-3 and J usage is TRBJ2-3; D is tentatively TRBD1 or TRBD2 (5 bases each). Trimming removed 2 bases from V and 3 bases from J, with 9 bases in between. Per germline, CDR1 SGHTA and CDR2 FQGTGA. The CDR3 spans 14 residues.

The genes are TRBV5-1 and TRBJ1-6; D perhaps matches TRBD1 (6 bases). The CDR3 sequence is 16 residues long. V dropped 3 bases and J dropped 2 bases, with 12 bases sitting between them. The germline CDR1 and CDR2 sequences are SGHRS and YFSETQ. CDR3 DNA sequence: TGCGCCAGCAGCTATTCGGGGGACACCTATAATTCACCCCTCCACTTT. Amino acid sequence: CASSYSGDTYNSPLHF.

The V gene is TRBV30, the J gene TRBJ2-7; no definite D call. Trimming took 2 bases from V and 5 from J, leaving 16 bases between them. Germline V gene sequence: CDR1 GTSNPN, CDR2 SVGIG (reference sequence). The CDR3 sequence is 14 residues long. CDR3 residues: CAWSRGVGWNEQYF. DNA for the CDR3: TGTGCCTGGAGTCGTGGGGTCGGTTGGAACGAGCAGTACTTC.

This rearrangement joins TRBV29-1 to TRBJ1-2; D not resolved. The CDR3 consists of 12 residues. The germline V gene has CDR1 SQVTM and CDR2 ANQGSEA. V was pared by 4 bases and J by 0 bases, with 6 bases between. The CDR3 loop reads CSVVIPNYGYTF. CDR3 DNA: TGCAGCGTTGTAATCCCTAACTATGGCTACACCTTC. Using reference TRBV29-1 and TRBJ1-2 for the parts outside the CDR3, the full variable domain is SAVISQKPSRDICQRGTSLTIQCQVDSQVTMMFWYRQQPGQSLTLIATANQGSEATYESGFVIDKFPISRPNLTFSTLTVSNMSPEDSSIYLCSVVIPNYGYTFGSGTRLTVV.

This sequence joins TRBV23-1 and TRBJ2-7, with D unresolved. TRBV23-1 falls under the ORF class, with uncertain function. Trimming took off 3 bases at V and 4 bases at J, with 25 bases between the two ends. CDR3 length: 18 amino acids. CDR3 sequence (DNA): TGCGCCAGCAGTCACCTATCCGCTCGACCGAAAGAGGCTTACGAGCAGTACTTC. It is translated as CASSHLSARPKEAYEQYF.

This chain uses TRBV29-1 with TRBJ2-2; no clear D gene. The CDR3 consists of 15 residues. Germline CDR1 is SQVTM and CDR2 is ANQGSEA. Deletions cut 6 bases from V and 3 bases from J, with 17 bases between. The CDR3 region has the DNA TGCAGCGTCCACCTCGCGGACGGATACACCGGGGAGCTGTTTTTT. Its translation: CSVHLADGYTGELFF.

This clone appeared a few times. The chain is built from TRBV11-2 and TRBJ1-1; no firm D call. The germline V and J ends were trimmed by 1 base and 1 base, with 13 bases remaining between them. The CDR3 loop spans 16 amino acids. Per germline, CDR1 SGHAT and CDR2 FQNNGV. The CDR3 here is CASSLVLGKGNTEAFF. CDR3 nucleotides: TGTGCCAGCAGCTTAGTGTTGGGAAAAGGGAACACTGAAGCTTTCTTT.

V is TRBV27 and J is TRBJ2-6; D ambiguous. The V and J ends lost 4 bases and 0 bases respectively, with 13 bases between them. This CDR3 is built from 17 residues. Germline V gene lookup returns CDR1 MNHEY and CDR2 SMNVEV (reference sequence). DNA for the CDR3: TGTGCCAGCAGTTCCCTAGACTCGGACTCTGGGGCCAACGTCCTGACTTTC. This codes for CASSSLDSDSGANVLTF.

About this clone: The sample contains more than one DNA sequence encoding this CDR3. The chain couples TRBV29-1 to TRBJ2-1, with D uncertain. Trimming cost V 3 bases and J 7 bases, with 4 bases left between them. CDR1 and CDR2 (germline): SQVTM, ANQGSEA. This CDR3 has 10 residues. CDR3 nucleotides: TGCAGCGTTGAGGGAAATGAGCAGTTCTTC. Amino acid sequence: CSVEGNEQFF.